This T cell receptor (beta chain) was retrieved from a study of molecular identifiers for immune sequencing clone quantification. TCRdb re-called the PCR reads through MiXCR, storing one row per CDR3 protein. This table holds around 300,000 distinct CDR3 sequences, 24% found once. Study results and limitations: Identical TCR molecules sharing a barcode could underestimate highly expanded clone sizes. Whereas clones above 20 RNA copies held under 1% of naive-cell molecules, they held over 97% of effector molecules.

This clonotype has a count of ten or more. Antigen specificity is unknown. The CDR3 contains 13 residues. Germline lookup yields CDR1 SQVTM and CDR2 ANQGSEA. Trimming shortened V by 6 bases and J by 2 bases, and 14 bases separated the two germline ends. The genes are TRBV29-1 and TRBJ2-7; possibly TRBD1 or TRBD2 for D (5 bases each). Sequenced: naive CD8+ T cells from blood, with Jurkat cell RNA spiked in. Subset in this sample: FACS-sorted CD8+CD4-CCR7+CD45RA+ naive T cells. This TCR derives from a human donor in good health. Some libraries in this study had Jurkat cell RNA spiked in. This CDR3 reads CSVAGTGTYEQYF. The CDR3 coding sequence is TGCAGCGTAGCCGGGACGGGCACCTACGAGCAGTACTTC.